This T cell receptor (beta chain) derives from a study of CXCR3-negative and CXCR3-positive naive CD8 T cells. Looking at the study overall: About 135 million TRB reads in total, about 1.5 +/- 0.3 million per library. Study-wide results and limits: TRB CDR3s were more hydrophobic in CXCR3-positive than in CXCR3-negative naive cells. Naive subsets were similarly diverse, while memory CD8+ repertoires were much less diverse. Both naive subsets, CXCR3-negative and CXCR3-positive, displayed similar TRBV-TRBJ usage, unlike memory cells.

CD45RO-CCR7+CD27+CD95- characterized naive CD8+ T cells. This CDR3 region has 15 residues. Germline loops: CDR1 SGHAT, CDR2 FQNNGV. As regards this clonotype: Its matching antigen is unknown.

UMI-labeled 5' RACE TRB cDNA libraries were prepared from the cells. TCRdb re-called the 5' RACE reads; one entry per CDR3 protein, DNA not given. Its listing shows about 70,000 distinct CDR3 sequences. Specimen: naive CXCR3+ CD8+ T cells from blood. Documented subset: CD45RO-CCR7+CD27+CD95- naive CD8+ T cells expressing CXCR3 (TNR3+). This rearrangement joins TRBV11-2 to TRBJ2-2; TCRdb's D call, TRBD1, is unchecked because there is no DNA. This clonotype was obtained from a human donor in good health. Some clones in this sample may be carry-over from other donors' samples. The CDR3 here is CASSLSQGASGELFF.